The 10 T cell receptor beta chains presented below share a single source sample, sequenced in a study of blood T cell repertoires in COVID-19. TCRdb's table, derived via immunoSEQ multiplex PCR, lists solely in-frame clones and lacks some. The table records around 130,000 clones, around nine tenths of them present only once. The material sequenced was peripheral blood. Every receptor here comes from a man in his 70s with active COVID-19.

The chain uses TRBV28 and TRBJ1-1; perhaps TRBD1 as D (6 bases). The CDR3 is 16 residues long. Germline CDR1 reads MDHEN; CDR2 reads SYDVKM. V was trimmed by 4 bases and J by 1 base, leaving 16 bases between them. The CDR3 DNA reads TGTGCCAGCAGTTCGCCCCCGGGACACGGGAACACTGAAGCTTTCTTT. Its protein product is CASSSPPGHGNTEAFF.

The chain has TRBV6-6 and TRBJ2-2; TRBD1 is a possible D gene (5 bases). CDR1 is MNHNY, CDR2 SVGAGI, per germline (reference sequence). This CDR3 spans 16 amino acids. V shed 2 bases and J shed 3 bases, with 13 bases lying between them. In DNA, the CDR3 is TGTGCCAGCAGTTACGATAGGGGTTTGTACACCGGGGAGCTGTTTTTT. Amino acid sequence: CASSYDRGLYTGELFF.

The rearrangement uses TRBV3-1 (or the pseudogene TRBV3-2) and TRBJ2-2; possible D gene TRBD1, 5 bases. The V and J ends lost 4 bases and 3 bases respectively, with 12 bases between them. Germline V lookup: CDR1 LGHDT, CDR2 YNNKEL (reference sequence). The length of the CDR3 is 15 residues. In DNA, the CDR3 is TGTGCCAGCAGCCCCCCAAGGGGTCACACCGGGGAGCTGTTTTTT. As protein: CASSPPRGHTGELFF.

The V call is TRBV12-3 or TRBV12-4, the J call TRBJ1-5; TRBD1 might be the D (6 bases). This CDR3 has 12 amino acids. The V and J ends lost 6 bases and 6 bases respectively, with 9 bases between them. The CDR3 bases are TGTGCCAGCAGACAGGGAAGTCAGCCCCAGCATTTT. This gives the protein CASRQGSQPQHF.

This CDR3 reads CSVWTAQSSTDTQYF. DNA of the CDR3: TGCAGCGTTTGGACTGCCCAATCTAGCACAGATACGCAGTATTTT. The V and J genes are TRBV29-1 and TRBJ2-3; weak D call: TRBD2 (5 bases). V lost 5 bases and J lost 0, with 15 bases in between. The length of the CDR3 is 15 residues. The germline CDR1 and CDR2 sequences are SQVTM and ANQGSEA.

The J gene is TRBJ2-5, the V gene TRBV7-9; TRBD2 matches at 7 bases. The CDR3 extends over 14 amino acids. Trimming at V came to 5 bases and at J to 5 bases, leaving 8 bases not matched to a gene. Germline V lookup: CDR1 SEHNR, CDR2 FQNEAQ (reference sequence). CDR3 amino acids: CASSTGTKQETQYF. The CDR3 bases are TGTGCCAGCAGCACCGGGACTAAGCAGGAGACCCAGTACTTC.

The rearrangement links TRBV10-3 to TRBJ1-2, with TRBD1 identical over 7 bases. Trimming cost V 6 bases and J 4 bases; bases outside gene matches: 2. The CDR3 is 12 amino acids. CDR1 and CDR2 (germline): ENHRY, SYGVKD. CDR3 DNA sequence: TGTGCCATCAGACAGGGGCCCTATGGCTACACCTTC. Protein sequence: CAIRQGPYGYTF.

The rearrangement links TRBV27 to TRBJ1-1; 11 bases match TRBD1. The germline V gene encodes CDR1 MNHEY and CDR2 SMNVEV (reference sequence). The CDR3 length is 18 residues. After removal of 8 bases from V and 4 bases from J, the junction contained 18 bases not matched to a gene. The CDR3 is CASRPGPGQGGLGTEAFF. In nucleotides, the CDR3 is TGTGCCAGCCGCCCCGGTCCGGGACAGGGGGGTTTAGGCACTGAAGCTTTCTTT.

The chain couples TRBV11-2 to TRBJ1-2, with TRBD1 as a possible D gene (6 bases). V shed 1 base and J shed 4 bases, with 10 bases lying between them. The CDR3 is 14 amino acids. The germline V gene has CDR1 SGHAT and CDR2 FQNNGV. The CDR3 DNA follows: TGTGCCAGCAGCTTAGCTACAGGGCCCTATGGCTACACCTTC. Protein sequence: CASSLATGPYGYTF.

V usage is TRBV21-1 and J usage is TRBJ2-2; TRBD1, the table's D call, lacks a check against the DNA. TRBV21-1 is recorded as a pseudogene. The CDR3 has 14 residues. The chain's CDR3 is CASSKTGGTGELFF. In DNA form, the CDR3 reads TGTGCCAGCAGCAAAACAGGGGGGACCGGGGAGCTGTTTTTT.